This T cell receptor beta chain was sequenced in a study of shared clonotypes between healthy human individuals. Trimming removed 3 bases at V and 4 bases at J, with 11 bases between. Germline V lookup: CDR1 SGHAT, CDR2 FQNNGV. The CDR3 covers 14 residues. The protocol was immunoSEQ multiplex PCR, while the TCRdb copy is restricted to in-frame clones and leaves out a portion. Here the sample spans some 2.4 million clones, over 85% being singletons. The chain employs TRBV11-2 and TRBJ2-3; no reliable D call. The receptor's source is a man between 18 and 29 years old in good health. Some clones in this sample may be carry-over from other donors' samples. The sample comprised naive CD4+ T cells from PBMCs. Subset noted: CD45RA+ positively selected. CDR3 sequence: CASSLGSVADTQYF. The CDR3 bases are TGTGCCAGCAGCTTGGGGTCCGTTGCAGATACGCAGTATTTT.